Below, 28 T cell receptor beta chains from the same sample are listed, as sequenced in a study of blood T cell repertoires in COVID-19. Profiling relied on immunoSEQ multiplex PCR, and the TCRdb table lists in-frame clones only, not all of them. This table has 150,000 or so clones, about 89% appearing once. The specimen was peripheral blood. The receptors here all came from a man aged 50 or older with acute or convalescent COVID-19.

The chain combines TRBV6-6 with TRBJ1-6; D gene unclear. V was clipped by 10 bases and J by 0 bases, with 10 bases between them. The CDR3 totals 14 residues. Germline CDR1 reads MNHNY; CDR2 reads SVGAGI (reference sequence). The CDR3 coding sequence is TGTGCCACCAGGAGCGGCTCCTATAATTCACCCCTCCACTTT. Its translation is CATRSGSYNSPLHF.

This chain joins TRBV15 and TRBJ1-2; the match to TRBD1 covers 12 bases. The CDR3 extends over 15 amino acids. J gave up 4 bases and V 8 bases, and 8 bases lay outside the gene matches. CDR1 and CDR2 (germline): LNHNV, YYDKDF (reference sequence). The CDR3 sequence is CATAPGTGGLYGYTF. Here the CDR3 DNA reads TGTGCCACCGCTCCCGGGACAGGGGGCCTCTATGGCTACACCTTC.

V is TRBV27 and J is TRBJ1-6; tentative D call: TRBD1 (6 bases). V lost 4 bases and J 9 bases, leaving 16 bases between the germline ends. The CDR3 length is 15 residues. Per the germline V gene, CDR1 is MNHEY and CDR2 is SMNVEV (reference sequence). The CDR3 sequence: CASSSVQGRGSPLHF. The DNA for the CDR3 is TGTGCCAGCAGTTCAGTACAGGGTAGGGGTTCACCCCTCCACTTT.

The rearrangement joins TRBV19 to TRBJ2-2, with a weak D call TRBD1 (5 bases). This CDR3 contains 15 residues. V was shortened by 9 bases and J by 0 bases, with 14 bases between the two germline ends. Germline CDR1 and CDR2: LNHDA and SQIVND (reference sequence). The CDR3 nucleotides read TGTGCCAGCGCTAAGGGGTCCTCGAACACCGGGGAGCTGTTTTTT. It encodes CASAKGSSNTGELFF.

CDR3 region: CATLTWVSYNEQFF. Written as DNA, the CDR3 is TGTGCCACCCTGACTTGGGTCTCCTACAATGAGCAGTTCTTC. This sequence joins TRBV11-3 and TRBJ2-1; no clear D. V gave up 10 bases and J gave up 0 bases, with 13 bases separating them. CDR1 and CDR2 from the germline V gene are SGHNT and YENEEA. This CDR3 comprises 14 residues.

This chain's CDR3 is CAWTGQDATNEKLFF. DNA for the CDR3: TGTGCCTGGACGGGACAGGACGCAACTAATGAAAAACTGTTTTTT. This rearrangement joins TRBV30 to TRBJ1-4, with 8 bases fitting TRBD1. The CDR3 sequence is 15 residues long. Germline lookup yields CDR1 GTSNPN and CDR2 SVGIG (reference sequence). V gave up 4 bases and J gave up 0 bases; unmatched junction bases: 4.

The gene calls are TRBV23-1 and TRBJ2-2; 11 positions match TRBD2. TRBV23-1 is given ORF status, its function remaining uncertain. After removal of 4 bases from V and 5 bases from J, the junction contained 3 bases not matched to a gene. The CDR3 has 15 amino acids. For the CDR3, the DNA is TGCGCCAGCAGTCGGCCTAGCGGGGGGACCGGGGAGCTGTTTTTT. Protein product: CASSRPSGGTGELFF.

The V gene is TRBV27, the J gene TRBJ1-1; a possible D gene is TRBD1 (5 bases). The CDR3 runs 14 residues. Looked up from germline, CDR1 is MNHEY and CDR2 is SMNVEV (reference sequence). The V end was cut by 5 bases, the J end by 3 bases, with 13 bases between. In nucleotides, the CDR3 is TGTGCCAGCAGTAAACTCAGGGAGGACACTGAAGCTTTCTTT. It yields the protein CASSKLREDTEAFF.

This clone was detected only once. V gene TRBV27 combines with J gene TRBJ2-1; 7 nucleotides line up with TRBD2. CDR3 length equals 15 residues. Trimming cost V 6 bases and J 6 bases; bases outside gene matches: 11. Germline values: CDR1 MNHEY, CDR2 SMNVEV (reference sequence). CDR3: CASRERLAERNEQFF. CDR3 DNA sequence: TGTGCCAGCAGAGAGCGGCTAGCGGAGCGCAATGAGCAGTTCTTC.

This chain joins TRBV5-5 and TRBJ2-2; 7 bases agree with TRBD1. V was clipped by 4 bases and J by 3 bases; unmatched bases: 6. CDR1 and CDR2 from the germline V gene are SGHKS and YYEKEE (reference sequence). This CDR3 region has 15 residues. CDR3 bases: TGTGCCAGCAGCCTCGGGACAGTCGACACCGGGGAGCTGTTTTTT. This gives the protein CASSLGTVDTGELFF.

This sequence joins TRBV5-8 and TRBJ1-6; TRBD1 is a possible D gene (6 bases). The germline V and J ends were trimmed by 7 bases and 0 bases, with 11 bases remaining between them. The CDR3 runs to 15 residues. Looked up from germline, CDR1 is SGHTS and CDR2 is YDEGEE. The CDR3 loop is CASLKQGSYNSPLHF. For the CDR3, the DNA is TGTGCCAGCTTAAAACAGGGCTCCTATAATTCACCCCTCCACTTT.

The chain links TRBV30 to TRBJ1-6; 7 positions match TRBD1. J was trimmed by 9 bases and V by 5 bases; bases with no gene match: 10. Germline values: CDR1 GTSNPN, CDR2 SVGIG (reference sequence). The CDR3 contains 14 residues. In DNA, the CDR3 is TGTGCCTGGGACCGGGGACAGCAGGGTTCACCCCTCCACTTT. It translates to CAWDRGQQGSPLHF.

The rearrangement joins TRBV5-4 to TRBJ2-1, with 9 bases matching TRBD1. Per germline, CDR1 SGHNT and CDR2 YYREEE (reference sequence). V lost 1 base, J lost 8 bases, and 4 bases stayed unmatched. The CDR3 is 14 amino acids. The DNA for the CDR3 is TGTGCCAGCAGCTTGTTGGACAGGGGCCATGAGCAGTTCTTC. It yields the protein CASSLLDRGHEQFF.

The gene calls are TRBV4-3 and TRBJ1-1; D uncertain. This CDR3 contains 14 residues. Germline assignment: CDR1 LGHNA and CDR2 YSLEER. The germline V and J ends were trimmed by 0 bases and 9 bases, with 14 bases remaining between them. The CDR3 loop reads CASSQDFGSTKAFF. The CDR3 DNA reads TGCGCCAGCAGCCAAGATTTCGGGAGTACTAAAGCTTTCTTT.

V is TRBV24-1 and J is TRBJ2-1; 10 bases align to TRBD2. The trim removed 2 bases at V and 4 bases at J, leaving 16 bases unmatched. The CDR3 has 20 residues. Germline lookup yields CDR1 KGHDR and CDR2 SFDVKD. DNA for the CDR3: TGTGCCACCAGTGATTCCGGGACTAGCGACATTTTTTCCAGTTACAATGAGCAGTTCTTC. The encoded protein is CATSDSGTSDIFSSYNEQFF.

V is TRBV9 and J is TRBJ1-2, with D hard to call. The germline gives CDR1 SGDLS, CDR2 YYNGEE. The CDR3 runs to 14 residues. V lost 4 bases to trimming and J lost 7 bases, with 17 bases between them. This CDR3 reads CASSPAVVLGGYTF. The CDR3 DNA reads TGTGCCAGCAGCCCTGCGGTGGTTTTGGGTGGCTACACCTTC.

In this sample, this clone turned up once. This specimen includes other DNA sequences encoding the same CDR3. The rearrangement uses TRBV2 and TRBJ1-5; no definite D call. V shed 1 base and J shed 5 bases, with 6 bases lying between them. The germline CDR1 and CDR2 sequences are SNHLY and FYNNEI. This CDR3 is 13 amino acids long. This CDR3 is CASSEGRYQPQHF. CDR3 in DNA: TGTGCCAGCAGTGAAGGCAGATATCAGCCCCAGCATTTT.

V and J are TRBV4-2 and TRBJ2-6, with no clear D. This CDR3 is built from 17 residues. V lost 1 base, J lost 0 bases, and 10 bases lay in between. Looked up from germline, CDR1 is LGHNA and CDR2 is YNFKEQ. The CDR3 nucleotides are TGTGCCAGCAGCCAAGTTGCGGATTCCTCTGGGGCCAACGTCCTGACTTTC. Its protein product is CASSQVADSSGANVLTF.

The rearrangement uses TRBV19 and TRBJ2-7; 10 nucleotides line up with TRBD2. The germline V gene encodes CDR1 LNHDA and CDR2 SQIVND (reference sequence). CDR3 length: 14 amino acids. V was clipped by 9 bases and J by 0 bases; unmatched bases: 5. CDR3 region: CASMGLANSYEQYF. The CDR3 nucleotides are TGTGCCAGCATGGGACTAGCGAACTCCTACGAGCAGTACTTC. The full variable domain, its missing parts supplied by reference TRBV19 and TRBJ2-7, is DGGITQSPKYLFRKEGQNVTLSCEQNLNHDAMYWYRQDPGQGLRLIYYSQIVNDFQKGDIAEGYSVSREKKESFPLTVTSAQKNPTAFYLCASMGLANSYEQYFGPGTRLTVT.

The chain recombines TRBV3-1 (or the pseudogene TRBV3-2) with TRBJ1-3, with D unclear. Per the germline V gene, CDR1 is LGHDT and CDR2 is YNNKEL (reference sequence). The CDR3 length is 15 residues. Trimming removed 1 base from V and 2 bases from J, with 9 bases in between. CDR3 sequence reads: CASSQGLGTGNTIYF. CDR3 DNA sequence: TGTGCCAGCAGCCAAGGCCTCGGGACTGGAAACACCATATATTTT.

The rearrangement joins TRBV27 to TRBJ2-3, with D tentatively TRBD1 (5 bases). The CDR3 covers 17 residues. Germline V gene data show CDR1 as MNHEY and CDR2 as SMNVEV (reference sequence). Between the trimmed V and J ends, which lost 0 bases and 4 bases, there was a span of 17 bases. The CDR3 protein is CASSLSRLGAFADTQYF. Written as DNA, the CDR3 is TGTGCCAGCAGTTTATCGAGACTTGGGGCGTTCGCAGATACGCAGTATTTT.

This clone was picked up one time. The rearrangement uses TRBV7-2 and TRBJ2-3, with 9 positions matching TRBD2. The CDR3 covers 16 residues. In germline, CDR1 is SGHTA, CDR2 FQGNSA. Trimming cost V 7 bases and J 0 bases; bases outside gene matches: 8. The CDR3 here is CASTMRGGRSTDTQYF. The CDR3 DNA is TGTGCCAGCACCATGCGGGGGGGGAGGAGCACAGATACGCAGTATTTT.

This chain joins TRBV5-1 and TRBJ1-2, with 9 bases fitting TRBD1. CDR3 length: 14 residues. The V gene's germline CDR1 is SGHRS and CDR2 YFSETQ. Germline trimming cut 3 bases from V and 3 bases from J; bases unmatched to any gene: 3. CDR3 region: CASSWGQGHYGYTF. The CDR3 nucleotides read TGCGCCAGCAGCTGGGGACAGGGTCACTATGGCTACACCTTC.

The chain links TRBV30 to TRBJ1-4; no clear D. The CDR3 is 17 amino acids. Per germline, CDR1 GTSNPN and CDR2 SVGIG (reference sequence). Trimming removed 3 bases from V and 0 bases from J, with 17 bases in between. CDR3 in DNA: TGTGCCTGGAGCCTCGCGGGCTCTACCTCAACTAATGAAAAACTGTTTTTT. The encoded protein is CAWSLAGSTSTNEKLFF.

The rearrangement links TRBV5-1 to TRBJ2-2, with 9 nucleotides matching TRBD1. The CDR3 contains 16 residues. The ends lost 1 base at V and 2 bases at J; junction bases unmatched: 3. Germline V CDR1 and CDR2: SGHRS, YFSETQ. CDR3 in amino acids: CASSLYRGRNTGELFF. The CDR3 bases are TGCGCCAGCAGCTTGTACAGGGGGCGTAACACCGGGGAGCTGTTTTTT. Together with reference TRBV5-1 and TRBJ2-2, the CDR3 gives the full variable domain: KAGVTQTPRYLIKTRGQQVTLSCSPISGHRSVSWYQQTPGQGLQFLFEYFSETQRNKGNFPGRFSGRQFSNSRSEMNVSTLELGDSALYLCASSLYRGRNTGELFFGEGSRLTVL.

The CDR3 DNA follows: TGTGCCAGCAGCTTAAGGGCGGGAGGGCTCAATGAGCAGTTCTTC. It translates to CASSLRAGGLNEQFF. The chain is built from TRBV7-3 and TRBJ2-1; 9 bases match TRBD2. This CDR3 contains 15 residues. Trimming took 1 base from V and 6 from J; bases not matched to a gene: 4. Germline values: CDR1 SGHTA, CDR2 FQGTGA.

The chain uses TRBV11-2 and TRBJ1-1; 8 nucleotides agree with TRBD1. The CDR3 has 14 amino acids. V dropped 1 base and J dropped 4; count of bases not matched to a gene: 2. Germline CDR1 reads SGHAT; CDR2 reads FQNNGV. The CDR3 DNA reads as TGTGCCAGCAGCTTAGCAGGGGGCGTCACTGAAGCTTTCTTT. It is translated as CASSLAGGVTEAFF.

The chain combines TRBV6-2 or TRBV6-3 with TRBJ2-3, with a tentative D call TRBD2 (7 bases). V was shortened by 6 bases and J by 0 bases, with 19 bases between the two germline ends. Germline V gene sequence: CDR1 MNHEY, CDR2 SVGEGT. The CDR3 contains 17 residues. The CDR3: CASSTPGGRGSTDTQYF. CDR3 in DNA: TGTGCCAGCAGCACCCCGGGGGGCCGGGGTAGCACAGATACGCAGTATTTT.